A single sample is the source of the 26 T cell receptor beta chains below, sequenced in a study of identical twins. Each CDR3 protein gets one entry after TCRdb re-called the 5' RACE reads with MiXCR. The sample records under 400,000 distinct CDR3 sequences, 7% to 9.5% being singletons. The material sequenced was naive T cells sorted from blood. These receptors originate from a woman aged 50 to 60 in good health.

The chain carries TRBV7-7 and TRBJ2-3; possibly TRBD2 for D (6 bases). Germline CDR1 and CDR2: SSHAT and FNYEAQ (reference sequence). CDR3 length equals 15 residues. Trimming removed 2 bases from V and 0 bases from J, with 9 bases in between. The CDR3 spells CASSLSSGSTDTQYF. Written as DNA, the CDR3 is TGTGCCAGCAGCTTAAGTAGCGGTAGCACAGATACGCAGTATTTT.

For the CDR3, the DNA is TGTGCCAGCAGCAGAGTAAGGTCCGGAGTATCCTACGAGCAGTACTTC. Translating it yields CASSRVRSGVSYEQYF. The chain joins TRBV27 to TRBJ2-7; no clear D gene. The V and J ends lost 6 bases and 1 base respectively, with 19 bases between them. This CDR3 spans 16 amino acids. CDR1 MNHEY and CDR2 SMNVEV come from the germline V gene (reference sequence).

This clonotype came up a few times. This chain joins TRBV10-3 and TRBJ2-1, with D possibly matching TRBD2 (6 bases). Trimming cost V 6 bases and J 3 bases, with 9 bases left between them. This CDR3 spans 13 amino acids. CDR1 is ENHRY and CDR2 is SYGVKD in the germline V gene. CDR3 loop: CAIRGLDYNEQFF. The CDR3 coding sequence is TGTGCCATCAGGGGACTGGACTACAATGAGCAGTTCTTC.

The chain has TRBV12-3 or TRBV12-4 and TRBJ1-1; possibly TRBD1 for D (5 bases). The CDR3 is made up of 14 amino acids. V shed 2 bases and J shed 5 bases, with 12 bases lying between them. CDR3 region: CASSLRGTRTEAFF. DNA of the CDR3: TGTGCCAGCAGTTTAAGAGGGACGAGGACTGAAGCTTTCTTT.

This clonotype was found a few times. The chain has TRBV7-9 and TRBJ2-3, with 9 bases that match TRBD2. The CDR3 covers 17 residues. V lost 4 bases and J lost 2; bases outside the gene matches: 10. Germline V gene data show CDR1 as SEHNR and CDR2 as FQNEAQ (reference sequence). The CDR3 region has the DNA TGTGCCAGCAGCTCCATATTAGCGGGAGCTAACACAGATACGCAGTATTTT. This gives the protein CASSSILAGANTDTQYF.

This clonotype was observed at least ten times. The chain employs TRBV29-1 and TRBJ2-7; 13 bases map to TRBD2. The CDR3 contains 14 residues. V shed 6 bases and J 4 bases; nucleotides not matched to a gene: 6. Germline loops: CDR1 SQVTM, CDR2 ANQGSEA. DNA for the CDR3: TGCAGCGTCAAAGGACTAGCGGGAGCGTACGAGCAGTACTTC. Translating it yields CSVKGLAGAYEQYF.

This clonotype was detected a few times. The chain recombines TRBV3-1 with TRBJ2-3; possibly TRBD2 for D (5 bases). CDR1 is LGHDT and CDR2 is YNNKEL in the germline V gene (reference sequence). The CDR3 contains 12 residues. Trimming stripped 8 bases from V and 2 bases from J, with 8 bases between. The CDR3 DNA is TGTGCCAGCGGCGGACTCACAGATACGCAGTATTTT. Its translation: CASGGLTDTQYF.

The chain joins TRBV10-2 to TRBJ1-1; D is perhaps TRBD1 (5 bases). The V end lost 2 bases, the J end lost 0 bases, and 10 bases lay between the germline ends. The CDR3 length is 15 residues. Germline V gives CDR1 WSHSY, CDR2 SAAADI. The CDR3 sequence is CASSEQRTLNTEAFF. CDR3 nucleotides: TGCGCCAGCAGTGAGCAGAGGACACTGAACACTGAAGCTTTCTTT.

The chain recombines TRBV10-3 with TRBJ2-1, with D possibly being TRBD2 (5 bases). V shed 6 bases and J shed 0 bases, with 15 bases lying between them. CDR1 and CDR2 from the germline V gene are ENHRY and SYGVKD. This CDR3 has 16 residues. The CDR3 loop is CAISDPRTPSYNEQFF. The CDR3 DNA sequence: TGTGCCATCAGCGACCCCCGGACTCCCTCCTACAATGAGCAGTTCTTC.

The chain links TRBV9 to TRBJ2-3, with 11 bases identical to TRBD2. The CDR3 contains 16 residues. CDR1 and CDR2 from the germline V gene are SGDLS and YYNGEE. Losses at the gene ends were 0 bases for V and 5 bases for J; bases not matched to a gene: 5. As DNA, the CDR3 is TGTGCCAGCAGCGTAGGAACTAGCGGGAGTGAAGATACGCAGTATTTT. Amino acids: CASSVGTSGSEDTQYF. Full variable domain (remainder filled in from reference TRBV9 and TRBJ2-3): DSGVTQTPKHLITATGQRVTLRCSPRSGDLSVYWYQQSLDQGLQFLIQYYNGEERAKGNILERFSAQQFPDLHSELNLSSLELGDSALYFCASSVGTSGSEDTQYFGPGTRLTVL.

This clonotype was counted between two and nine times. Here the CDR3 DNA reads TGCAGTGCTTACGGGAGCTCCACAGATACGCAGTATTTT. It codes for CSAYGSSTDTQYF. The genes are TRBV20-1 and TRBJ2-3; tentative D call: TRBD2 (6 bases). Germline V gene sequence: CDR1 DFQATT, CDR2 SNEGSKA (reference sequence). Trimming took 5 bases from V and 2 from J, leaving 11 bases between them. The CDR3 length is 13 residues.

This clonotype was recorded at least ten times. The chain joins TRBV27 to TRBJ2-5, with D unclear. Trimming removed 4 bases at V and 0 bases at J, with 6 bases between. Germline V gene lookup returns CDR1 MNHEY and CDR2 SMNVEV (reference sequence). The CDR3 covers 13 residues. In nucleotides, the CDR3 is TGTGCCAGCAGTTCCTCGTACCAAGAGACCCAGTACTTC. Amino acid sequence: CASSSSYQETQYF.

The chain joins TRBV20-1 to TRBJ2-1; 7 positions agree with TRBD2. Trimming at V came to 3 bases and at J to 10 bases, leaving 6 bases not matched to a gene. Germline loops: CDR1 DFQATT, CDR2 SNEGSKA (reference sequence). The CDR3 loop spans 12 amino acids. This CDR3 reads CSARRESPEQFF. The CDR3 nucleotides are TGCAGTGCTAGGCGGGAGTCCCCAGAGCAGTTCTTC.

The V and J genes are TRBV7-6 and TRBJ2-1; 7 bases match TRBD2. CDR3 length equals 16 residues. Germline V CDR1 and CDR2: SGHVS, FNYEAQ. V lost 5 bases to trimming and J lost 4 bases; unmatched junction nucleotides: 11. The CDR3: CASSTQSGDLYNEQFF. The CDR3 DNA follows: TGTGCCAGCAGCACCCAGAGCGGGGATCTATACAATGAGCAGTTCTTC.

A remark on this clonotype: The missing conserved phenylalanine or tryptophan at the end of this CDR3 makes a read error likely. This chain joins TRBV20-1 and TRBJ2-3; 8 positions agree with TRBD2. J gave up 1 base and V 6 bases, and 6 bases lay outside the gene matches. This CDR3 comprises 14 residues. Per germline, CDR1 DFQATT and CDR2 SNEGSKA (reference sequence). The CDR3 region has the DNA TGCAGTGCCAGTAGCGGGACCGGCACAGATACGCAGTATCTT. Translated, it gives CSASSGTGTDTQYL.

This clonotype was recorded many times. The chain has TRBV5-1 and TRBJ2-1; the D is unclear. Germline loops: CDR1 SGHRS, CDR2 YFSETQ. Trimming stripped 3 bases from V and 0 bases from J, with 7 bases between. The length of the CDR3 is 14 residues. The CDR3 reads CASSSVNSYNEQFF. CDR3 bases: TGCGCCAGCAGCTCGGTCAACTCCTACAATGAGCAGTTCTTC.

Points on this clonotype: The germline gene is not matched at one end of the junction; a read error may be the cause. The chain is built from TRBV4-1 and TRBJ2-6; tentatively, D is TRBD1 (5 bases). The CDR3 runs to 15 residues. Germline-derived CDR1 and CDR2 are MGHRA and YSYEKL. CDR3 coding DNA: TGCGCCAGCAGCCGACAGTCTTCTGGAGCCAACGTCCTGACTTTC. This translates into CASSRQSSGANVLTF.

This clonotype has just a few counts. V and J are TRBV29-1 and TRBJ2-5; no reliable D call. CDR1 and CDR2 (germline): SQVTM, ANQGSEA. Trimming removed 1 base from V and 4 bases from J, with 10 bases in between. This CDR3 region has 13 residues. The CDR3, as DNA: TGCAGCGTTGAAGTTGGCGCCCGAGAGACCCAGTACTTC. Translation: CSVEVGARETQYF.

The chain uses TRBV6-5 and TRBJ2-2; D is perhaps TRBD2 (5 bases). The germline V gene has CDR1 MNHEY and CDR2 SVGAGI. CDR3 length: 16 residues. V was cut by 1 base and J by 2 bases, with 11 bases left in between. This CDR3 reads CASSYLPSLNTGELFF. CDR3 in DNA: TGTGCCAGCAGTTACTTGCCTAGCCTAAACACCGGGGAGCTGTTTTTT.

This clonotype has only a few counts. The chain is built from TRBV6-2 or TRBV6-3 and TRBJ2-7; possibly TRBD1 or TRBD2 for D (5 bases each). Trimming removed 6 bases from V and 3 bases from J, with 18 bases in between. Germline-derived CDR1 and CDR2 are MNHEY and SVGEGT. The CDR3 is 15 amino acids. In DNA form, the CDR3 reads TGTGCCAGCAGGACCGGGACGAACGCTAACTACGAGCAGTACTTC. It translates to CASRTGTNANYEQYF.

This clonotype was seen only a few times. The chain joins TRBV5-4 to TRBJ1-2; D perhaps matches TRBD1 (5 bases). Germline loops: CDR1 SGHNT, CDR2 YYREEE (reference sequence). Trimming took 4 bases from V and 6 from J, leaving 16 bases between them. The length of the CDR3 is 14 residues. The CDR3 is CASSPWRRGHGYTF. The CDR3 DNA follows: TGTGCCAGCAGCCCCTGGCGGAGGGGACATGGCTACACCTTC. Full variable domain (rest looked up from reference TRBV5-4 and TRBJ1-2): ETGVTQSPTHLIKTRGQQVTLRCSSQSGHNTVSWYQQALGQGPQFIFQYYREEENGRGNFPPRFSGLQFPNYSSELNVNALELDDSALYLCASSPWRRGHGYTFGSGTRLTVV.

This CDR3 is CAISERDNGRAFF. The CDR3 coding sequence is TGTGCCATCAGTGAGAGGGACAATGGACGGGCTTTCTTT. The chain employs TRBV10-3 and TRBJ1-1, with D possibly being TRBD1 (6 bases). V shed 2 bases and J shed 11 bases, with 15 bases lying between them. CDR1 and CDR2 (germline): ENHRY, SYGVKD. This CDR3 has 13 amino acids.

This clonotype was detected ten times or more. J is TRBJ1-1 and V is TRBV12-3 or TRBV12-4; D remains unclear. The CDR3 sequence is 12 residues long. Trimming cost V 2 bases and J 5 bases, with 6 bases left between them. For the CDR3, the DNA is TGTGCCAGCAGTTTACGAGGGACTGAAGCTTTCTTT. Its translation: CASSLRGTEAFF.

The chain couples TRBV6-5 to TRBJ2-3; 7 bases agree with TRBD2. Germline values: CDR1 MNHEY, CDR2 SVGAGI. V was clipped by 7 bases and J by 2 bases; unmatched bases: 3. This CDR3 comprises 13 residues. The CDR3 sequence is CASMGGSTDTQYF. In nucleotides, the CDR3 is TGTGCCAGCATGGGGGGGTCCACAGATACGCAGTATTTT.

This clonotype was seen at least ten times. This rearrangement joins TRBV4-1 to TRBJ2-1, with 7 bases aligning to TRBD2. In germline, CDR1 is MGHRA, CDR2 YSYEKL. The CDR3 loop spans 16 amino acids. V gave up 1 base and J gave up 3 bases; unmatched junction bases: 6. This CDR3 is CASSQGFAGVYNEQFF. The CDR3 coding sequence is TGCGCCAGCAGCCAAGGGTTTGCGGGAGTCTACAATGAGCAGTTCTTC.

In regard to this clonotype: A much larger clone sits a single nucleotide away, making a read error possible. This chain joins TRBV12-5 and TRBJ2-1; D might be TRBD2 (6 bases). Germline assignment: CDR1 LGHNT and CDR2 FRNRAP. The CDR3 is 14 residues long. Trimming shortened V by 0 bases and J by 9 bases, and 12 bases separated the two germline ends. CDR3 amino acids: CASGLVHLGLEQFF. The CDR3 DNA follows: TGTGCTAGTGGTTTGGTACACCTGGGACTTGAGCAGTTCTTC.